This entry is about one TCR beta chain. What it binds is not known. This entry is derived from a study of cytomegalovirus exposure and HLA in healthy donors. The study's findings and limits: As a later analysis showed, several of the most significant clusters appeared to be linked to common viral pathogens. A later analysis found that most CMV-associated TCR beta chains appeared HLA-restricted.

The primer mix had 60 Vbeta and 13 Jbeta primers. Repertoires were generated with immunoSEQ multiplex PCR, while TCRdb's copy carries only in-frame clones and drops some. The table includes over 150,000 clones, around 80% detected once. V was clipped by 3 bases and J by 4 bases, with 15 bases between them. The germline gives CDR1 MDHEN, CDR2 SYDVKM. There are 16 residues in the CDR3. The chain employs TRBV28 and TRBJ1-4; unclear D gene. Sequencing was performed on PBMCs. This receptor was obtained from a woman aged 30 to 39 in good health and CMV-seropositive. The CDR3 DNA reads as TGTGCCAGCAGTTTCGCGGGGATGGGTGGTAATGAAAAACTGTTTTTT. Translated: CASSFAGMGGNEKLFF.